This T cell receptor (beta chain) was retrieved from a study of OX40 agonist ivuxolimab in advanced cancers. The CDR3 covers 18 residues. CDR1 and CDR2 (germline): LGHNA, YNFKEQ. V lost 4 bases to trimming and J lost 3 bases; unmatched junction nucleotides: 7. Sequencing used immunoSEQ multiplex PCR; TCRdb keeps in-frame clones, though not all of them. The sample holds 65,000 to 70,000 clones, 75% to 90% seen once. The sequencing here drew on CD4+ or CD8+ T cells sorted from blood, taken in a trial of the OX40 agonist ivuxolimab. The source is an adult with an advanced solid tumor such as melanoma, head and neck, liver or kidney cancer. The chain links TRBV4-2 to TRBJ2-3, with TRBD2 matching 16 bases. CDR3 nucleotide sequence: TGTGCCAGCAGCCCCGGGACTAGCGGGGGGGCTGGTACAGATACGCAGTATTTT. Residues: CASSPGTSGGAGTDTQYF.